Included here is one TCR beta chain sequence, with context. The CDR3 covers 16 residues. Germline CDR1 and CDR2: SNHLY and FYNNEI. Trimming took 7 bases from V and 4 from J; bases not matched to a gene: 11. PCR amplification relied on 60 Vbeta primers (plus 13 Jbeta primers). The data were produced by immunoSEQ multiplex PCR, yet TCRdb's version contains in-frame clones alone and is incomplete. Here the sample spans 130,000 to 150,000 clones, roughly four fifths being singletons. This entry comes from a study of cytomegalovirus exposure and HLA in healthy donors. Looking at the study overall: In an earlier analysis, 90 million to 130 million unique TCR beta sequences were found from some 170 million T cells.

This receptor was taken from a human donor in good health. V and J are TRBV2 and TRBJ1-1; TRBD1 agrees at 11 bases. The sequenced material came from PBMCs. The CDR3 coding sequence is TGTGCCAGCACTGGACAGGGGGCGCGTCGGGTCACTGAAGCTTTCTTT. Translating it yields CASTGQGARRVTEAFF.